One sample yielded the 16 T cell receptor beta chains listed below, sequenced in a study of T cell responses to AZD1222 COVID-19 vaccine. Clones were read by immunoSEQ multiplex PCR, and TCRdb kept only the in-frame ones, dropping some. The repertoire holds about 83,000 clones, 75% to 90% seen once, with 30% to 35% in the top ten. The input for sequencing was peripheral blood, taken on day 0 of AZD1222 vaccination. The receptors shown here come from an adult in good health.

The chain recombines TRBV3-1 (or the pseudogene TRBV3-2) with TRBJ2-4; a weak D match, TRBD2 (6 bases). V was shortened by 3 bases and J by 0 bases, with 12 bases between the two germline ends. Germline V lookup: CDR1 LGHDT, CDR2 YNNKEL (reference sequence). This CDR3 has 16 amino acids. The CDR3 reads CASSQYSGIAKNIQYF. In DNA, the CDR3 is TGTGCCAGCAGCCAGTATAGCGGAATAGCCAAAAACATTCAGTACTTC.

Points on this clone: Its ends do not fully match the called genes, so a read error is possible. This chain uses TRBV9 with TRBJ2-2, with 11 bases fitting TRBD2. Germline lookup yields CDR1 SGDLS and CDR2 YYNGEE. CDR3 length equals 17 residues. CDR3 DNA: TGTGCCAGCAGCGATCAAACTAGCGGGAGATGGGTCGGGGAGCTATTTTTT. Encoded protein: CASSDQTSGRWVGELFF. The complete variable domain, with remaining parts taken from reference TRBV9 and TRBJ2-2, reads DSGVTQTPKHLITATGQRVTLRCSPRSGDLSVYWYQQSLDQGLQFLIQYYNGEERAKGNILERFSAQQFPDLHSELNLSSLELGDSALYFCASSDQTSGRWVGELFFGEGSRLTVL.

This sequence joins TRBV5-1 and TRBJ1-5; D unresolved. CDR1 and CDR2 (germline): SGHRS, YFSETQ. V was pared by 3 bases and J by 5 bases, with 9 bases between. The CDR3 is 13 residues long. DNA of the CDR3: TGCGCCAGCAGCTCTGACGGTTATCAGCCCCAGCATTTT. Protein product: CASSSDGYQPQHF.

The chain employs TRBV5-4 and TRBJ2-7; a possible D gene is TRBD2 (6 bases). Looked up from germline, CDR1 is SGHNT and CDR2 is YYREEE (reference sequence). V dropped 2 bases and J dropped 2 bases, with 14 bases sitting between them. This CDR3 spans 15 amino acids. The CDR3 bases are TGTGCCAGCAGCTTTGGCGGGGCGGGCGCCTACGAGCAGTACTTC. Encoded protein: CASSFGGAGAYEQYF.

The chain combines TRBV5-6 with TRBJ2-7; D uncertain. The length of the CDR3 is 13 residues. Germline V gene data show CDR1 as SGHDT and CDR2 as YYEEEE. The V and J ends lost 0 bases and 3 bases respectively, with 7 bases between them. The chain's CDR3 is CASSLAAVYEQYF. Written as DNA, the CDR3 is TGTGCCAGCAGCTTGGCGGCAGTCTACGAGCAGTACTTC.

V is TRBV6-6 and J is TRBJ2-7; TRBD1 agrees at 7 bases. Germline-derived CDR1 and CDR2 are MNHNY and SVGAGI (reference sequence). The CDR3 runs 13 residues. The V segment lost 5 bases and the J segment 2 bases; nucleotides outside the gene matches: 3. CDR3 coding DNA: TGTGCCAGCAGTCACGGACAGGCCTACGAGCAGTACTTC. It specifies CASSHGQAYEQYF.

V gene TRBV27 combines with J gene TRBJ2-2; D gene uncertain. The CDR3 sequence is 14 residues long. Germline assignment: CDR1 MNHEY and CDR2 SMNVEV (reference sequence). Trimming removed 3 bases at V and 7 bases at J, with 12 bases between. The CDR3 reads CASSLVGSGGELFF. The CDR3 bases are TGTGCCAGCAGTTTGGTGGGATCGGGCGGGGAGCTGTTTTTT.

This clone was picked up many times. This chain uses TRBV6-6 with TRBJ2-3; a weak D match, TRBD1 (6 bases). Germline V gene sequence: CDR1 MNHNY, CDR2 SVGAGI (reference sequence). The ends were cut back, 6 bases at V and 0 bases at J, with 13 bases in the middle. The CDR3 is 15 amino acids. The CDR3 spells CASSPSDSSTDTQYF. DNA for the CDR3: TGTGCCAGCAGCCCCTCGGACAGCAGCACAGATACGCAGTATTTT.

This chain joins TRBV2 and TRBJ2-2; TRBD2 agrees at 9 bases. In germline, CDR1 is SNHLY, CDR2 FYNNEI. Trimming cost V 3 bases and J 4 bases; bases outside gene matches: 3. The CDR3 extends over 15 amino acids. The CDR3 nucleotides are TGTGCCAGCAGTGAGACTAGCGGAGGCACCGGGGAGCTGTTTTTT. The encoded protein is CASSETSGGTGELFF.

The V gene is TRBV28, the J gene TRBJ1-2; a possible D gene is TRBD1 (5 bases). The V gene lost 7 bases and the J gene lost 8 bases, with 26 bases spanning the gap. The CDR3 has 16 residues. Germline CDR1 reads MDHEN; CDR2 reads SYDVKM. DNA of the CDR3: TGTGCCAGCACCCCCTCGGGGCAGGGCGGAGTGAAAGGCTACACCTTC. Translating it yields CASTPSGQGGVKGYTF.

In nucleotides, the CDR3 is TGTGCCAGCGTCTCTGGCAGGGTAGGCTACACCTTC. Translation gives CASVSGRVGYTF. The rearrangement uses TRBV28 and TRBJ1-2, with a possible D match to TRBD1 (5 bases). CDR1 is MDHEN and CDR2 is SYDVKM in the germline V gene. The CDR3 is made up of 12 amino acids. V was trimmed by 8 bases and J by 8 bases, leaving 15 bases between them.

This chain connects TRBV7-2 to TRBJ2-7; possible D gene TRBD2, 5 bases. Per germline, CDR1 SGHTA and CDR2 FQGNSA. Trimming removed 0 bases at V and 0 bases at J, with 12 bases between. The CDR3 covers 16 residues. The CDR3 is CASSLAPTGSSYEQYF. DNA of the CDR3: TGTGCCAGCAGCTTAGCCCCGACTGGGAGCTCCTACGAGCAGTACTTC.

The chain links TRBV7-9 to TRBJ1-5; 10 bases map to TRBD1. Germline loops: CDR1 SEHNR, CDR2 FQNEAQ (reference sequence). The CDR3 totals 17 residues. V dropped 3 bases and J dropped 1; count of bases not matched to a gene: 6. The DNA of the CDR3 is TGTGCCAGCAGCTTGGGGACGGGACAGGGGAGCAATCAGCCCCAGCATTTT. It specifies CASSLGTGQGSNQPQHF.

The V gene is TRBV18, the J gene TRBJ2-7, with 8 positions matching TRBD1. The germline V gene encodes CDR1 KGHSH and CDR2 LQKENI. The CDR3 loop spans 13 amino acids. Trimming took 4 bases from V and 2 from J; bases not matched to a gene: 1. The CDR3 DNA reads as TGTGCCAGCTCACAACAGGGGGCCTACGAGCAGTACTTC. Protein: CASSQQGAYEQYF.

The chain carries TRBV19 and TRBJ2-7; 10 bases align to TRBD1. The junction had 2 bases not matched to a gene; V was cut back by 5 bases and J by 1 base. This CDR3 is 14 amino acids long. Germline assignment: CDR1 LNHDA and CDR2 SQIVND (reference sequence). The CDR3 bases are TGTGCCAGTAGTGAGGACAGGGGGTCCTACGAGCAGTACTTC. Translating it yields CASSEDRGSYEQYF.

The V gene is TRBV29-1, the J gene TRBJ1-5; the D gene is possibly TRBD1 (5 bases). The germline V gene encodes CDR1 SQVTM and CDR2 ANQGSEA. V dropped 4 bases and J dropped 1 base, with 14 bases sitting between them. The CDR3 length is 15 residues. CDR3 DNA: TGCAGCGTTGCCCCCCCCGGGGCCAGCAATCAGCCCCAGCATTTT. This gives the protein CSVAPPGASNQPQHF.